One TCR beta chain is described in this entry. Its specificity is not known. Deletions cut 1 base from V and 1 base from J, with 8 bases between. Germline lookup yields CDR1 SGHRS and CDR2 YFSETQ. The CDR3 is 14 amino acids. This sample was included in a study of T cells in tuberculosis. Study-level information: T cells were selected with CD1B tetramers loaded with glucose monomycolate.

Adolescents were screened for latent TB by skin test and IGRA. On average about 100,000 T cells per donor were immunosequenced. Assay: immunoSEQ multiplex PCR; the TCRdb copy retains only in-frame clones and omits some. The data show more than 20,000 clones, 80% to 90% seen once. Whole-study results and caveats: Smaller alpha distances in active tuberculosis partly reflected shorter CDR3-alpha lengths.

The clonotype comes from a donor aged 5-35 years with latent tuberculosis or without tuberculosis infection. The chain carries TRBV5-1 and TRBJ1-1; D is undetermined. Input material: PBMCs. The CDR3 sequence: CASSLFTTNTEAFF. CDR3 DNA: TGCGCCAGCAGCTTGTTTACAACGAACACTGAAGCTTTCTTT.